Included here is one T cell receptor beta chain sequence, with context. No antigen is known for it. Each CDR3 protein gets one entry after TCRdb re-called the 5' RACE reads with MiXCR. Of 300,000 to 350,000 distinct CDR3 sequences listed, about 4% are singletons. The ends lost 6 bases at V and 8 bases at J; junction bases unmatched: 10. CDR3 size: 15 residues. CDR1 and CDR2 (germline): DFQATT, SNEGSKA (reference sequence). The sample belongs to a study of T cells after yellow fever vaccination. Study-wide results and limits: Contaminating bulk clonotypes could be abundant in FACS-sorted repertoires. Overall, a small share of clonotypes was seen in both CD4 and CD8 compartments.

This sequence joins TRBV20-1 and TRBJ2-2, with TRBD2 identical over 12 bases. The source material was PBMCs, sampled 5 days after the yellow fever booster vaccination. This receptor was taken from a man younger than 35 who received the YFV17D yellow fever vaccine. CDR3 nucleotides: TGCAGTGCACCTACTAGCGGGGGGCCCTTGGGGGAGCTGTTTTTT. Its protein is CSAPTSGGPLGELFF.